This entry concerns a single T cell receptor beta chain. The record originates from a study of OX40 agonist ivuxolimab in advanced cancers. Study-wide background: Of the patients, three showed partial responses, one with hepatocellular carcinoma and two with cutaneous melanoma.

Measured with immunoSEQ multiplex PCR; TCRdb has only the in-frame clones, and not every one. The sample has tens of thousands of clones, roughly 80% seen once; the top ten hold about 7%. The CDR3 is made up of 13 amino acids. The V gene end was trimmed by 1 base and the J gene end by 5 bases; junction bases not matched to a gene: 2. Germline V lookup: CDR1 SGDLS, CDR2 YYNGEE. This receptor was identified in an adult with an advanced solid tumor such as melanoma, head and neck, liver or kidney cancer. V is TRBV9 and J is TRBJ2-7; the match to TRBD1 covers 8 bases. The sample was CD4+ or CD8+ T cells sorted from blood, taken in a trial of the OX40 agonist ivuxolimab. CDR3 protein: CASSVRTGHEQYF. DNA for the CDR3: TGTGCCAGCAGCGTAAGGACAGGGCACGAGCAGTACTTC.